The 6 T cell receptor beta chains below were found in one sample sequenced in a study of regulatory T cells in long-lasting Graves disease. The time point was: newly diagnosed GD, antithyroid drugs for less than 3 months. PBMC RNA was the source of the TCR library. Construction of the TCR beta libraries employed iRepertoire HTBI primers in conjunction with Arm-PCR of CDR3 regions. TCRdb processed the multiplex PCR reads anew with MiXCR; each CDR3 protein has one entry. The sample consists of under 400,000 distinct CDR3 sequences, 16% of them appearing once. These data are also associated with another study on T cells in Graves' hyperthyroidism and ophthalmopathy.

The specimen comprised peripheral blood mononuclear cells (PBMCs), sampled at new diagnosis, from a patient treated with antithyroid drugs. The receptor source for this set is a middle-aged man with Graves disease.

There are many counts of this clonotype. Here the CDR3 DNA reads TGTGCCAGCAGTTACGAGACAGACACCTCTGGGGCCAACGTCCTGACTTTC. It codes for CASSYETDTSGANVLTF. The chain employs TRBV6-5 and TRBJ2-6; possibly TRBD1 for D (5 bases). Trimming pared 2 bases from V and 0 bases from J, leaving 11 bases between. The germline V gene has CDR1 MNHEY and CDR2 SVGAGI. The CDR3 has 17 amino acids.

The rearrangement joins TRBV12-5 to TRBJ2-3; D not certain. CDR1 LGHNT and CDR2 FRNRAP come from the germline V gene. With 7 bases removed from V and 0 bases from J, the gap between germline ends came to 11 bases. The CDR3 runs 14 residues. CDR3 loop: CASALHASTDTQYF. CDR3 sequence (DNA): TGTGCTAGTGCCCTACATGCTAGCACAGATACGCAGTATTTT.

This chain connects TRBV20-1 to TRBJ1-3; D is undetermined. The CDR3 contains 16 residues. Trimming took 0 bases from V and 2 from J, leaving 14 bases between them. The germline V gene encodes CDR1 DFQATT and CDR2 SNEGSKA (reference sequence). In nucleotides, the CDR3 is TGCAGTGCTAGAGATACCAGGACGGTTGCTGGAAACACCATATATTTT. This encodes CSARDTRTVAGNTIYF.

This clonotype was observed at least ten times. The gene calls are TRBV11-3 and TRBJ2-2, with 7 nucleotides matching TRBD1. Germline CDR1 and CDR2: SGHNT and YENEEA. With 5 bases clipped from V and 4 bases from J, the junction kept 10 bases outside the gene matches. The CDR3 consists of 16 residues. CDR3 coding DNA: TGTGCCAGCAGCCTAGGGGGACAGCCTTTCACCGGGGAGCTGTTTTTT. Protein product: CASSLGGQPFTGELFF.

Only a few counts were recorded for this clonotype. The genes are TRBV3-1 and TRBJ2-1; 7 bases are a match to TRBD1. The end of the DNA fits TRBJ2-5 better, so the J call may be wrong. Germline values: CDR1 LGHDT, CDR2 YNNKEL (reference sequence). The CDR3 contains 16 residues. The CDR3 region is CASSQVKGARGETQYF. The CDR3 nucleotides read TGTGCCAGCAGCCAAGTCAAGGGGGCAAGGGGTGAGACCCAGTACTTC.

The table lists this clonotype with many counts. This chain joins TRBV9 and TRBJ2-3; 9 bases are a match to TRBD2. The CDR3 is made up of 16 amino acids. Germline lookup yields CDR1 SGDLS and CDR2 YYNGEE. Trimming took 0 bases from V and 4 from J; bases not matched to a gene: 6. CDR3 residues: CASSVGAGGPSDTQYF. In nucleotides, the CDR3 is TGTGCCAGCAGCGTAGGTGCGGGGGGGCCGTCAGATACGCAGTATTTT.